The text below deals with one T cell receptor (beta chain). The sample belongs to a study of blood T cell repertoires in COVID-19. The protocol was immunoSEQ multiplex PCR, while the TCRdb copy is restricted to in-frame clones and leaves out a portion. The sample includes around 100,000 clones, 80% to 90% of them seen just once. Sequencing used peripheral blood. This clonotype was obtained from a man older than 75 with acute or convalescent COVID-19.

The DNA for the CDR3 is TGTGCCAGCAGCGCACATGAGGGAGGCTACACCTTC. Its protein product is CASSAHEGGYTF. The chain has TRBV7-9 and TRBJ1-2; D is undetermined. V lost 5 bases, J lost 8 bases, and 12 bases lay in between. The CDR3 has 12 amino acids. Germline CDR1 reads SEHNR; CDR2 reads FQNEAQ (reference sequence).